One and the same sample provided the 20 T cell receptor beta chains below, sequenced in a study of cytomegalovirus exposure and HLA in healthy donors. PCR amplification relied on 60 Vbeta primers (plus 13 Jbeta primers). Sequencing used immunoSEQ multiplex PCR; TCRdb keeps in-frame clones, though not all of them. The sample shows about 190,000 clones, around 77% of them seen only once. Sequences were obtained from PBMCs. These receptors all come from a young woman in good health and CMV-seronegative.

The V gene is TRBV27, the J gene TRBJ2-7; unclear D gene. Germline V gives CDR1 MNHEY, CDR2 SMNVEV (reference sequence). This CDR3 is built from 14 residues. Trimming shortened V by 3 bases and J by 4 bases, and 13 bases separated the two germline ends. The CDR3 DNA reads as TGTGCCAGCAGTTTTAATCAGGTTGGGTACGAGCAGTACTTC. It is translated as CASSFNQVGYEQYF.

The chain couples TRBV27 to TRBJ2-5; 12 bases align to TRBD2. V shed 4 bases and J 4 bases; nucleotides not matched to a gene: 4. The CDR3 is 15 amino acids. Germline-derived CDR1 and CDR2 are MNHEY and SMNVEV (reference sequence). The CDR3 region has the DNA TGTGCCAGCAGTTATGGACTAGCGGGGACAGAGACCCAGTACTTC. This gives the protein CASSYGLAGTETQYF.

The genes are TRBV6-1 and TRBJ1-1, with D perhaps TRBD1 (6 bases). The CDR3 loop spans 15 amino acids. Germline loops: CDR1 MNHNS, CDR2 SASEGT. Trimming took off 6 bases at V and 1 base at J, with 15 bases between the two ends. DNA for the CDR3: TGTGCCAGCAGAACAGGGTTGCCCCCGAACACTGAAGCTTTCTTT. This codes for CASRTGLPPNTEAFF.

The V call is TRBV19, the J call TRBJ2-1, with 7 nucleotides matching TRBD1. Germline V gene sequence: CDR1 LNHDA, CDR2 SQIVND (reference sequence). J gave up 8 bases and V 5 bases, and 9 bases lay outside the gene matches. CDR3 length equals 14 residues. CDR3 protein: CASSYYRGRDEQFF. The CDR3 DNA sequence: TGTGCCAGTAGTTACTACAGGGGAAGGGATGAGCAGTTCTTC.

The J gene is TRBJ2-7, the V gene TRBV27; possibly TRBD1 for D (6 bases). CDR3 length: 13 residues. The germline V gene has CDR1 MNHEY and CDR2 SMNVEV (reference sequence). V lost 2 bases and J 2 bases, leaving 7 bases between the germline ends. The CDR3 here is CASSLKGAYEQYF. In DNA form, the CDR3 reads TGTGCCAGCAGTTTAAAGGGGGCCTACGAGCAGTACTTC.

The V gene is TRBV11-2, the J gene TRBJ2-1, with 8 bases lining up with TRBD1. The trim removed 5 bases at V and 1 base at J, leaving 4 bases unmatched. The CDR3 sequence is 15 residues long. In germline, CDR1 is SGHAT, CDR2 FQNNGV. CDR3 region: CASSPGQGSYNEQFF. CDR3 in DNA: TGTGCCAGCAGCCCCGGACAGGGATCCTACAATGAGCAGTTCTTC.

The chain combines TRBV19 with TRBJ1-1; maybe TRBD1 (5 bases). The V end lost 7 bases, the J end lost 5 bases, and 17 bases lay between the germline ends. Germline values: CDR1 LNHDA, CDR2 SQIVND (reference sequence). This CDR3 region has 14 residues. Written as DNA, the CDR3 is TGTGCCAGTACGCGGCAGGGTAGTATAACTGAAGCTTTCTTT. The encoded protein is CASTRQGSITEAFF.

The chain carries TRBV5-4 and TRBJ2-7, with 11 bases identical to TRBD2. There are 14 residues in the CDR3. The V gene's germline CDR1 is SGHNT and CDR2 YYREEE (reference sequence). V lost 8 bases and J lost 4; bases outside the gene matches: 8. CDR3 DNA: TGTGCCAGTGCCTCCGGGACTAGCGGATACGAGCAGTACTTC. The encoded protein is CASASGTSGYEQYF.

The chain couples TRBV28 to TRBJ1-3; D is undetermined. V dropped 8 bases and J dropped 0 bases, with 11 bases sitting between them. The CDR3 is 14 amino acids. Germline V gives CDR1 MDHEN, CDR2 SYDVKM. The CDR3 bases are TGTGCCAGCGGCACACCGATCTCTGGAAACACCATATATTTT. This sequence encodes CASGTPISGNTIYF.

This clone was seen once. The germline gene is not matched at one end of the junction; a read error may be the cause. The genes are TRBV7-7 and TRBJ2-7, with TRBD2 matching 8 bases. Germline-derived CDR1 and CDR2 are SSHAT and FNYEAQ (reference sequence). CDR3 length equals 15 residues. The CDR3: CASSPEAGESYEQYF. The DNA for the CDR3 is TGTGCTAGCAGCCCGGAAGCGGGAGAGTCCTACGAGCAGTACTTC.

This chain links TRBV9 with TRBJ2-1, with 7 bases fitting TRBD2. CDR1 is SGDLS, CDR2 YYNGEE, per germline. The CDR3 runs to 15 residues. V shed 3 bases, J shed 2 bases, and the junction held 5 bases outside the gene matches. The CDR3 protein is CASSAVAGPYNEQFF. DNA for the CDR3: TGTGCCAGCAGCGCCGTAGCGGGCCCCTACAATGAGCAGTTCTTC.

This CDR3 reads CASSPNRDDYGYTF. The DNA for the CDR3 is TGCGCCAGCAGCCCCAACAGGGACGACTATGGCTACACCTTC. The chain joins TRBV5-1 to TRBJ1-2; tentative D call: TRBD1 (6 bases). CDR1 SGHRS and CDR2 YFSETQ come from the germline V gene. The V and J ends lost 4 bases and 3 bases respectively, with 13 bases between them. CDR3 length equals 14 residues.

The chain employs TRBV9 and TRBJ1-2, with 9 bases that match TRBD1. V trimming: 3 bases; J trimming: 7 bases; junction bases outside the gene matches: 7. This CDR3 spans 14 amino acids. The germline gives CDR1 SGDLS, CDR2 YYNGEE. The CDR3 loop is CASSGDRVPLGYTF. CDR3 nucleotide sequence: TGTGCCAGCAGCGGGGACAGGGTCCCCCTTGGCTACACCTTC.

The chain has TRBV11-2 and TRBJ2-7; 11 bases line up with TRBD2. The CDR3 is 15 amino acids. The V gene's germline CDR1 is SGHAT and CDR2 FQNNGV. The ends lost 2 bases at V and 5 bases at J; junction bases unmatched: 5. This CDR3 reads CASSLWLAGGNEQYF. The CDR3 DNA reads TGTGCCAGCAGCTTATGGCTAGCGGGAGGCAACGAGCAGTACTTC.

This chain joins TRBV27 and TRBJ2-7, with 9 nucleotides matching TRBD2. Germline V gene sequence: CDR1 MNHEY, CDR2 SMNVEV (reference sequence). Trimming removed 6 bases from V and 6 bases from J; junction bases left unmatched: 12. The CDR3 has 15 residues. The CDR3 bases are TGTGCCAGCAGCTCCTCCTGGGGCGGGAGGGCCGAGCAGTACTTC. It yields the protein CASSSSWGGRAEQYF.

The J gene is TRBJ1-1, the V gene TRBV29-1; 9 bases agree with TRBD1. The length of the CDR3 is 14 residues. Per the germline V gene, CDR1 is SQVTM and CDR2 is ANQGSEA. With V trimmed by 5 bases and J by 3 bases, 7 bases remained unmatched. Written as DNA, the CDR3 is TGCAGCGTTCGGACAGGGGCCTCCTACACTGAAGCTTTCTTT. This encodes CSVRTGASYTEAFF.

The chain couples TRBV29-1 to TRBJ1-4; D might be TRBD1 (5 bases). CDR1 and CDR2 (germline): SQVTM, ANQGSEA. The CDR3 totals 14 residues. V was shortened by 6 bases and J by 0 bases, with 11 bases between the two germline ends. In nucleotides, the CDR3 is TGCAGCGTGGCCGACAGTGCAACTAATGAAAAACTGTTTTTT. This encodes CSVADSATNEKLFF.

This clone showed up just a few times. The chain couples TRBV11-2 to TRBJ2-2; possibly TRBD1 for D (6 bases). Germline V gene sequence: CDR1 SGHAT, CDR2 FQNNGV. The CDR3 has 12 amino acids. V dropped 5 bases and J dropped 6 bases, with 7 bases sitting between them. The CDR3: CASSRTAGELFF. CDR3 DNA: TGTGCCAGCAGCAGGACAGCCGGGGAGCTGTTTTTT. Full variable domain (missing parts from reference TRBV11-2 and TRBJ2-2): EAGVAQSPRYKIIEKRQSVAFWCNPISGHATLYWYQQILGQGPKLLIQFQNNGVVDDSQLPKDRFSAERLKGVDSTLKIQPAKLEDSAVYLCASSRTAGELFFGEGSRLTVL.

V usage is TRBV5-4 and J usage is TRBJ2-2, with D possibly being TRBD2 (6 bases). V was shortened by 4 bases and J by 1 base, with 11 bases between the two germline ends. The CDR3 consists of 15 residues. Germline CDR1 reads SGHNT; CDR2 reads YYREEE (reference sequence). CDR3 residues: CASSPGLKNTGELFF. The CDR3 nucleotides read TGTGCCAGCAGCCCGGGACTCAAGAACACCGGGGAGCTGTTTTTT.

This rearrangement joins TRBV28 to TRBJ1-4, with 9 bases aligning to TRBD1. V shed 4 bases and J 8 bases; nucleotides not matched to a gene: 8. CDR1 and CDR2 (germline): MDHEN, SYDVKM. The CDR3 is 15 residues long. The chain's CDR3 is CASSSRDRVEEKLFF. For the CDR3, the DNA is TGTGCCAGCAGTTCAAGGGACAGGGTAGAAGAAAAACTGTTTTTT. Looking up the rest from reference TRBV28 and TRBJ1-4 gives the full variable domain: DVKVTQSSRYLVKRTGEKVFLECVQDMDHENMFWYRQDPGLGLRLIYFSYDVKMKEKGDIPEGYSVSREKKERFSLILESASTNQTSMYLCASSSRDRVEEKLFFGSGTQLSVL.